This passage covers 24 T cell receptor beta chains from one sample sequenced in a study of esophageal squamous cell carcinoma under preoperative chemotherapy. The sample's time point: after preoperative PTX-NDP chemotherapy. Each CDR3 protein gets one entry after TCRdb re-called the PCR reads with MiXCR. Seen here are over 25,000 distinct CDR3 sequences, 40% to 65% observed once, and the top ten hold approximately 25%. The sample was collected from a patient given preoperative chemotherapy. These receptors were taken from a human donor with esophageal squamous cell carcinoma. The donor label of this sample is uncertain.

By its share, this clonotype is medium-sized. V is TRBV7-3 and J is TRBJ2-1; TRBD1 agrees at 8 bases. Per the germline V gene, CDR1 is SGHTA and CDR2 is FQGTGA. The CDR3 runs 15 residues. V dropped 4 bases and J dropped 8; count of bases not matched to a gene: 10. This chain's CDR3 is CASSSSGQGIHEQFF. The CDR3 DNA sequence: TGTGCCAGCAGCTCCTCCGGACAGGGAATCCATGAGCAGTTCTTC. Together with reference TRBV7-3 and TRBJ2-1, the CDR3 gives the full variable domain: GAGVSQTPSNKVTEKGKYVELRCDPISGHTALYWYRQSLGQGPEFLIYFQGTGAADDSGLPNDRFFAVRPEGSVSTLKIQRTERGDSAVYLCASSSSGQGIHEQFFGPGTRLTVL.

This clonotype has only a few counts. The gene calls are TRBV19 and TRBJ2-1; no clear D gene. CDR3 length: 15 residues. Trimming stripped 1 base from V and 5 bases from J, with 12 bases between. Looked up from germline, CDR1 is LNHDA and CDR2 is SQIVND (reference sequence). In DNA, the CDR3 is TGTGCCAGTAGTATAGGCGGCTGGGGTAACAATGAGCAGTTCTTC. Encoded protein: CASSIGGWGNNEQFF.

The chain combines TRBV11-2 with TRBJ2-4; D is perhaps TRBD1 or TRBD2 (5 bases each). The V end lost 0 bases, the J end lost 0 bases, and 9 bases lay between the germline ends. CDR1 is SGHAT and CDR2 is FQNNGV in the germline V gene. The CDR3 length is 16 residues. The CDR3 DNA follows: TGTGCCAGCAGCTTAGAGAGGGGATTAGCCAAAAACATTCAGTACTTC. Translation gives CASSLERGLAKNIQYF. The variable domain in full, completed from reference TRBV11-2 and TRBJ2-4, reads EAGVAQSPRYKIIEKRQSVAFWCNPISGHATLYWYQQILGQGPKLLIQFQNNGVVDDSQLPKDRFSAERLKGVDSTLKIQPAKLEDSAVYLCASSLERGLAKNIQYFGAGTRLSVL.

Concerning this clonotype: The germline gene is not matched at one end of the junction; a read error may be the cause. This chain connects TRBV11-2 to TRBJ2-1; 11 bases line up with TRBD2. The J call may be in error: the DNA end matches TRBJ2-3 better. The CDR3 is 16 amino acids. CDR1 is SGHAT and CDR2 is FQNNGV in the germline V gene. CDR3 in DNA: TGTGCGAGCAGCTTAGCGGGGGGGGGAGCCAAAAACACGCAGTATTTT. Protein sequence: CASSLAGGGAKNTQYF.

This clonotype has only a few counts. The gene calls are TRBV11-2 and TRBJ2-2; tentative D call: TRBD2 (6 bases). Trimming took off 2 bases at V and 6 bases at J, with 7 bases between the two ends. Germline CDR1 reads SGHAT; CDR2 reads FQNNGV. The CDR3 is made up of 13 amino acids. The CDR3 DNA follows: TGTGCCAGCAGCTTACAGCGGGCCGGGGAGCTGTTTTTT. Translation gives CASSLQRAGELFF.

V gene TRBV9 combines with J gene TRBJ2-5; possibly TRBD1 for D (5 bases). The CDR3 contains 15 residues. The germline gives CDR1 SGDLS, CDR2 YYNGEE. Trimming shortened V by 0 bases and J by 4 bases, and 13 bases separated the two germline ends. Here the CDR3 reads CASSVDPQGTETQYF. The CDR3 region has the DNA TGTGCCAGCAGCGTAGATCCCCAGGGTACAGAGACCCAGTACTTC.

V and J are TRBV6-2 or TRBV6-3 and TRBJ2-3; 7 bases are a match to TRBD1. The J call is doubtful: the DNA matches TRBJ2-1 better. Germline-derived CDR1 and CDR2 are MNHEY and SVGEGT. CDR3 length equals 14 residues. For the CDR3, the DNA is TGTGCCAGCAGTCCCGGGACAGATCACAATGAGCAGTTCTTC. As protein: CASSPGTDHNEQFF.

Turning to this clonotype: This CDR3 fails to terminate in the conserved phenylalanine or tryptophan, so it likely reflects a read error. No DNA is shown, since the ends of the CDR3 on it are uncertain; the CDR3 is the one TCRdb lists. The chain recombines TRBV7-2 with TRBJ2-5; TRBD1 reflects the table's D call only, with no check against the DNA. Including both end residues, the CDR3 is 18 amino acids long. From germline, CDR1 is SGHTA and CDR2 FQGNSA. The chain's CDR3 is CASSLGGLGTGHIETRLS.

As concerns this clonotype: Germline and junction disagree at one end, which may indicate a read error. This chain uses TRBV7-6 with TRBJ2-3; D not certain. The germline V gene has CDR1 SGHVS and CDR2 FNYEAQ. The CDR3 has 17 amino acids. The CDR3 here is CASSADGGSPSPDTQYF. The CDR3 DNA sequence: TGTGCCAGCAGCGCGGATGGCGGCAGCCCCAGCCCAGATACCCAGTATTTT.

Regarding this clonotype: A read error may produce the germline difference seen at one junction end. The chain has TRBV7-2 and TRBJ2-3; tentatively, D is TRBD2 (5 bases). The CDR3 covers 15 residues. Germline assignment: CDR1 SGHTA and CDR2 FQGNSA. This CDR3 is CASSYVLGARDIQYF. The CDR3 DNA reads as TGTGCCAGCAGCTACGTGCTGGGAGCCAGAGATATTCAGTACTTT.

The CDR3 DNA sequence: TGTGCCAGCGCGGGGCCTGGGGGCCGTGTCCAAGATACGCAGTACTTC. Its protein product is CASAGPGGRVQDTQYF. The chain employs TRBV7-6 and TRBJ2-5, with D perhaps being TRBD1 or TRBD2 (6 bases each). The CDR3 sequence is 16 residues long. Per germline, CDR1 SGHVS and CDR2 FNYEAQ. The ends were cut back, 8 bases at V and 11 bases at J, with 30 bases in the middle.

There are a few counts of this clonotype. This chain's CDR3 is CASSTGSADTQYF. CDR3 bases: TGTGCCAGCAGTACCGGAAGCGCAGATACGCAGTATTTT. The rearrangement joins TRBV6-1 to TRBJ2-3; D unclear. Germline CDR1 reads MNHNS; CDR2 reads SASEGT. The length of the CDR3 is 13 residues. Trimming took 5 bases from V and 4 from J, leaving 10 bases between them.

The chain is built from TRBV7-8 and TRBJ2-4, with 7 bases that match TRBD1. Near its end, the DNA agrees better with TRBJ2-7, so the J call may be wrong. CDR1 is SGHVS and CDR2 is FQNEAQ in the germline V gene. The CDR3 is 15 amino acids. The CDR3 sequence is CASSRELGQNYEQYF. CDR3 DNA: TGTGCCAGCAGCCGCGAGCTGGGACAGAACTACGAGCAGTACTTC.

Comment on this clonotype: At one boundary the junction diverges from the germline segment, which might be a read error. The chain links TRBV5-4 to TRBJ2-3; D possibly corresponds to TRBD2 (7 bases). TRBJ2-5 matches the DNA end more closely, so the J call is doubtful. The CDR3 has 17 residues. Looked up from germline, CDR1 is SGHNT and CDR2 is YYREEE (reference sequence). Written as DNA, the CDR3 is TGTGCCAGCAGCTTCGGGCTAGGGGGGGGGGACCAAGATACCCAGTACTTC. It translates to CASSFGLGGGDQDTQYF.

This clonotype was detected ten times or more. This chain uses TRBV7-2 with TRBJ2-1, with D maybe TRBD1 (5 bases). The length of the CDR3 is 14 residues. Trimming took off 5 bases at V and 6 bases at J, with 14 bases between the two ends. Germline CDR1 is SGHTA and CDR2 is FQGNSA. CDR3 coding DNA: TGTGCCAGCAGCCCTCTCGACAGAAGCAATGAGCAGTTCTTC. Protein product: CASSPLDRSNEQFF.

To note about this clonotype: Because the CDR3's place on the DNA is in doubt, the DNA is left out and the CDR3 is given as listed by TCRdb. J is TRBJ2-2 and V is TRBV7-3. The CDR3 is 14 amino acids long, termini counted. Germline V gene sequence: CDR1 SGHTA, CDR2 FQGTGA. The CDR3 sequence is CASSLGWGTGAQFF.

The V gene is TRBV7-2, the J gene TRBJ2-5, with 8 bases lining up with TRBD2. CDR3 length: 16 residues. Germline CDR1 and CDR2: SGHTA and FQGNSA. The ends lost 4 bases at V and 7 bases at J; junction bases unmatched: 14. The CDR3 loop is CASSSGRGAPPATQYF. CDR3 sequence (DNA): TGTGCCAGCAGCTCTGGGCGGGGGGCCCCGCCGGCGACCCAGTACTTC. Looking up the rest from reference TRBV7-2 and TRBJ2-5 gives the full variable domain: GAGVSQSPSNKVTEKGKDVELRCDPISGHTALYWYRQSLGQGLEFLIYFQGNSAPDKSGLPSDRFSAERTGGSVSTLTIQRTQQEDSAVYLCASSSGRGAPPATQYFGPGTRLLVL.

This clonotype has a count of ten or more. The V and J genes are TRBV5-6 and TRBJ2-5; possibly TRBD2 for D (6 bases). Germline V gene sequence: CDR1 SGHDT, CDR2 YYEEEE. V lost 3 bases and J lost 0, with 12 bases in between. This CDR3 spans 15 amino acids. CDR3 DNA sequence: TGTGCCAGCAGCTCAACCCGGGACTACCAAGAGACCCAGTACTTC. Translated: CASSSTRDYQETQYF.

CDR3 residues: CASSRGGGPTSRYF. DNA for the CDR3: TGTGCCAGCAGCAGAGGGGGGGGGCCAACGTCCCGGTACTTC. The chain is built from TRBV7-2 and TRBJ2-5; possible D gene TRBD2, 7 bases. The germline gives CDR1 SGHTA, CDR2 FQGNSA. The CDR3 runs 14 residues. Trimming cost V 5 bases and J 13 bases, with 23 bases left between them.

In the case of this clonotype: The junction departs from germline at one end; a sequencing error may be responsible. The chain couples TRBV11-3 to TRBJ2-3; D may correspond to TRBD1 or TRBD2 (5 bases each). The CDR3 has 17 amino acids. Germline V CDR1 and CDR2: SGHNT, YENEEA. CDR3 in amino acids: CASSLGPGTRNVDTQYF. The DNA for the CDR3 is TGTGCCAGCAGCTTGGGGCCCGGGACCCGGAACGTAGATACCCAGTATTTC.

This clonotype appeared many times. The chain employs TRBV7-2 and TRBJ2-5; unclear D gene. The V end lost 0 bases, the J end lost 0 bases, and 8 bases lay between the germline ends. The CDR3 consists of 15 residues. Germline lookup yields CDR1 SGHTA and CDR2 FQGNSA. CDR3 sequence: CASSLAGTHQETQYF. CDR3 DNA sequence: TGTGCCAGCAGCTTAGCGGGAACCCACCAAGAGACCCAGTACTTC.

This clonotype was detected many times. V is TRBV5-6 and J is TRBJ2-7; 7 positions agree with TRBD2. This CDR3 spans 14 amino acids. Trimming at V came to 3 bases and at J to 0 bases, leaving 3 bases not matched to a gene. Germline assignment: CDR1 SGHDT and CDR2 YYEEEE. CDR3 DNA sequence: TGTGCCAGCAGCTCAGGACTAGGCTCCTACGAGCAGTACTTC. As protein: CASSSGLGSYEQYF.

The chain is built from TRBV5-1 and TRBJ2-5, with 8 nucleotides matching TRBD2. V trimming: 2 bases; J trimming: 5 bases; junction bases outside the gene matches: 5. The CDR3 consists of 14 residues. Germline-derived CDR1 and CDR2 are SGHRS and YFSETQ. CDR3 loop: CASSFVASGETQYF. DNA of the CDR3: TGCGCCAGCAGCTTCGTGGCTAGCGGGGAGACCCAGTACTTC. Based on the CDR3 plus reference TRBV5-1 and TRBJ2-5, the full variable domain is KAGVTQTPRYLIKTRGQQVTLSCSPISGHRSVSWYQQTPGQGLQFLFEYFSETQRNKGNFPGRFSGRQFSNSRSEMNVSTLELGDSALYLCASSFVASGETQYFGPGTRLLVL.

Only a few counts were recorded for this clonotype. This chain connects TRBV11-3 to TRBJ2-7, with D perhaps being TRBD1 or TRBD2 (5 bases each). Germline V lookup: CDR1 SGHNT, CDR2 YENEEA. The CDR3 loop spans 14 amino acids. V dropped 3 bases and J dropped 2 bases, with 11 bases sitting between them. CDR3 loop: CASSFSGRAYEQYF. The CDR3, as DNA: TGTGCCAGCAGCTTTTCGGGACGGGCCTACGAGCAGTACTTC.